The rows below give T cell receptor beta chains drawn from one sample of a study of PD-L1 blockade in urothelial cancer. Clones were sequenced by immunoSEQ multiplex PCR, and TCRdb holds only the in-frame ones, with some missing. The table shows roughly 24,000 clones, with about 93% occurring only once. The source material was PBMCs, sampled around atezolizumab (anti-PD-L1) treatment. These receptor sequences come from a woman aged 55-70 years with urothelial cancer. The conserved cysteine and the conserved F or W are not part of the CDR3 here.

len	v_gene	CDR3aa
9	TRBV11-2	ASSLGSEAF
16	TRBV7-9	ASSLSQGQGLGPDTQY
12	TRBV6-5	ASSYRPGGTEAF
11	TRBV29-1	SVVPDRVYGYT
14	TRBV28	ASTRLGRGFTGELF
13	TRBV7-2	ASSLEGGANQPQH
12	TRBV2	ASSVGTGGYGYT
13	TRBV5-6	ASSPRDRGITEAF
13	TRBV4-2	ASSSRTADNQPQH
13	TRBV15	ATSTQGRAYNEQF
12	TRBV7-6	ASSPNPGAYEQY
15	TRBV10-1	ASSDPTSGRAGDEQF
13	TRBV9	ASSVFASNTGELF
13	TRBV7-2	ASSLHAGPNYGYT
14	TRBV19	ASNAPGQGTFYGYT
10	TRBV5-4	ASSKDSYGYT
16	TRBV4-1	ASSSRGTDREINYGYT
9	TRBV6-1	ASSVGLQEF
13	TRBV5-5	ASSLVPGMDEKLF
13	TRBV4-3	ASSQQTGLRNEQF
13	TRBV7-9	ASSPGTSGSLGQY